This T cell receptor (beta chain) was observed in a study of CD8 T cells in Susac syndrome. With random hexamers, roughly 0.45 to 1 ug RNA was reverse transcribed. TCRdb passed the immunoSEQ multiplex PCR reads through MiXCR, listing each CDR3 protein once. The profile covers about 200,000 distinct CDR3 sequences, with roughly 91% appearing a single time and over 0.075% taken by the ten largest. The table lists this clonotype with a count of one. Peripheral blood CD8+ and CD4+ T cells were profiled by TCR beta sequencing. Negative isolation was used for CD8+ and CD4+ T cells, and FACS enrichment was applied to TEMRA cells. The germline V gene encodes CDR1 SGHNT and CDR2 YYREEE (reference sequence). This CDR3 has 14 amino acids. The V gene lost 0 bases and the J gene lost 0 bases, with 6 bases spanning the gap.

The source material was CD4+ T cells from PBMCs. The genes are TRBV5-4 and TRBJ1-1; D gene uncertain. The TCR sequence derives from a human donor with Susac syndrome. The CDR3 reads CASSLEALNTEAFF. In DNA, the CDR3 is TGTGCCAGCAGCTTGGAAGCGTTGAACACTGAAGCTTTCTTT.